The clone carrying this T cell receptor (beta chain) has just one count. Its cognate antigen is unknown. Profiled with immunoSEQ multiplex PCR; TCRdb holds only in-frame clones, not every one. Of approximately 84,000 clones listed, about nine tenths are singletons. The CDR3 runs 13 residues. V shed 6 bases, J shed 4 bases, and the junction held 6 bases outside the gene matches. The V gene's germline CDR1 is SQVTM and CDR2 ANQGSEA. These data come from a study of glioma-infiltrating T cells after dendritic cell vaccination. Across the study: Glioblastoma patients came from Phase I and II dendritic cell vaccination trials.

No glioblastoma patient carried an isocitrate dehydrogenase mutation. Blood PBMC samples: pre-vaccination, two weeks post third vaccination, and at tumor progression. Findings and limits, study-wide: Estimated pretreatment TIL content predicted outcome after dendritic cell vaccination.

The sequenced sample was blood, obtained before dendritic cell vaccination. The chain uses TRBV29-1 and TRBJ2-3, with 8 bases that match TRBD1. The clonotype comes from a human donor with glioblastoma. CDR3 residues: CSVPTGASDTQYF. CDR3 in DNA: TGCAGCGTCCCGACAGGGGCATCAGATACGCAGTATTTT.